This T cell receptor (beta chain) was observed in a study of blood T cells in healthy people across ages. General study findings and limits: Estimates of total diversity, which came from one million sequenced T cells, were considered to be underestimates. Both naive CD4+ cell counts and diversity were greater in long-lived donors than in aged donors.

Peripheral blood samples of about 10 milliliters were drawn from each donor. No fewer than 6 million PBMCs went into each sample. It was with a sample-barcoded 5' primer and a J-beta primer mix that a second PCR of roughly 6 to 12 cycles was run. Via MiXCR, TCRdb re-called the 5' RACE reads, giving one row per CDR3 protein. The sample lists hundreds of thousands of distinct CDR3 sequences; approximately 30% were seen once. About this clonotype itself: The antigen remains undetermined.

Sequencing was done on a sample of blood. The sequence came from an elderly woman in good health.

In DNA, the CDR3 is TGTGCCAGCAGACTAGCCCTATTGGGAGATACGCAGTATTTT. Translation: CASRLALLGDTQYF. The rearrangement links TRBV7-2 to TRBJ2-3; D perhaps matches TRBD2 (6 bases). The CDR3 totals 14 residues. Germline CDR1 reads SGHTA; CDR2 reads FQGNSA. V lost 6 bases, J lost 5 bases, and 15 bases lay in between. Full variable domain (remainder filled in from reference TRBV7-2 and TRBJ2-3): GAGVSQSPSNKVTEKGKDVELRCDPISGHTALYWYRQSLGQGLEFLIYFQGNSAPDKSGLPSDRFSAERTGGSVSTLTIQRTQQEDSAVYLCASRLALLGDTQYFGPGTRLTVL.